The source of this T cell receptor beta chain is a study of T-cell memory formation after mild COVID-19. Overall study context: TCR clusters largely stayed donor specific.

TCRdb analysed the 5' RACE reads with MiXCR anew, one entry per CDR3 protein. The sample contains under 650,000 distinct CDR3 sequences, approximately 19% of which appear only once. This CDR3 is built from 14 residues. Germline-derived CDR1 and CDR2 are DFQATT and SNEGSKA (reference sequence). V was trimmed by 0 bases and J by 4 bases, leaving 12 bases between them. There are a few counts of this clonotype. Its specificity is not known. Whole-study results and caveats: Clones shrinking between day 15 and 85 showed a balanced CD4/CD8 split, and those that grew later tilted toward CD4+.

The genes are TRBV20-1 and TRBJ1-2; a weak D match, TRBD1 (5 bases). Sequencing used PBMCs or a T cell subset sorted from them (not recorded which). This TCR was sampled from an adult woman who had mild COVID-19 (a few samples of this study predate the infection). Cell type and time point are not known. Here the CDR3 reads CSARDLSGFYGYTF. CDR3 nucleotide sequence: TGCAGTGCTAGAGATCTCTCAGGGTTCTATGGCTACACCTTC.